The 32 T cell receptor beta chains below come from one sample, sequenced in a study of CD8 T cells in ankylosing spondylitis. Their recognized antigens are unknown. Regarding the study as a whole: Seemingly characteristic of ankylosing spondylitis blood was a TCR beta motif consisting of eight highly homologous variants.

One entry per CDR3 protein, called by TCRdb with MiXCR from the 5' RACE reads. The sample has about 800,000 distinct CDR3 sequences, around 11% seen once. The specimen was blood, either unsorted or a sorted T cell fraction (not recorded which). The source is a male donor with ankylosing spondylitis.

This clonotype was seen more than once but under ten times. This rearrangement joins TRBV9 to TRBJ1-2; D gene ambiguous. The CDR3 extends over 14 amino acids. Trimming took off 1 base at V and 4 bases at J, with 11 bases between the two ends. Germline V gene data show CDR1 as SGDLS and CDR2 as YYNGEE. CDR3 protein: CASSVSTYVYGYTF. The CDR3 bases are TGTGCCAGCAGCGTATCCACCTATGTCTATGGCTACACCTTC.

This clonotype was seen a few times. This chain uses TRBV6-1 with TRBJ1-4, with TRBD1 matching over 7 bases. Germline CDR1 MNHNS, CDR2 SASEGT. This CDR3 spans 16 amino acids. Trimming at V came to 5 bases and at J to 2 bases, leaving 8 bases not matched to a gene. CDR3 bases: TGTGCCAGCAGTATCTCAGGGGGAAGGACTAATGAAAAACTGTTTTTT. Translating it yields CASSISGGRTNEKLFF.

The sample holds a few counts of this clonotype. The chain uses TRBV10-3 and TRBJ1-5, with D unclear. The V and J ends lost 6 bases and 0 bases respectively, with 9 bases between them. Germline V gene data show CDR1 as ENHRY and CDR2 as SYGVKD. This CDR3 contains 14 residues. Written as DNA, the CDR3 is TGTGCCATCAGCGAAGCTAATAGCAATCAGCCCCAGCATTTT. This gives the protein CAISEANSNQPQHF.

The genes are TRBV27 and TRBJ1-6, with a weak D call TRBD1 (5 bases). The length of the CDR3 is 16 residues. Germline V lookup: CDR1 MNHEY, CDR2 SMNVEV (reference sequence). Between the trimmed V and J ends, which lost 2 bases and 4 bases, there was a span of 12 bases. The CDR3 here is CASSLRPGQYNSPLHF. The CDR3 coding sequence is TGTGCCAGCAGTTTACGGCCGGGGCAGTATAATTCACCCCTCCACTTT.

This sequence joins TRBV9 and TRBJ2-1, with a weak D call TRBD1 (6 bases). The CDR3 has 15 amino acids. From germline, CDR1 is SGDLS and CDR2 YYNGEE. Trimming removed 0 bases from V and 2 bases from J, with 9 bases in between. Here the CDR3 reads CASSVGTATYNEQFF. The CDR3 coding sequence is TGTGCCAGCAGCGTAGGGACAGCAACCTACAATGAGCAGTTCTTC.

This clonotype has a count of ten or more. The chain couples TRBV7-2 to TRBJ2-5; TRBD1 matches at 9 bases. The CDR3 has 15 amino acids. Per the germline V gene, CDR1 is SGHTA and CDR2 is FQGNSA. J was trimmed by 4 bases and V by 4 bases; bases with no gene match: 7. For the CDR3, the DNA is TGTGCCAGCAGCTCACAGGGGGCGGGTGGAGAGACCCAGTACTTC. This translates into CASSSQGAGGETQYF.

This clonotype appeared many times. The DNA for the CDR3 is TGCAGCGCCAAACGGGACGGGAACACTGAAGCTTTCTTT. Protein: CSAKRDGNTEAFF. The chain combines TRBV29-1 with TRBJ1-1; D is perhaps TRBD1 (5 bases). Trimming shortened V by 7 bases and J by 1 base, and 13 bases separated the two germline ends. The CDR3 covers 13 residues. The germline V gene encodes CDR1 SQVTM and CDR2 ANQGSEA.

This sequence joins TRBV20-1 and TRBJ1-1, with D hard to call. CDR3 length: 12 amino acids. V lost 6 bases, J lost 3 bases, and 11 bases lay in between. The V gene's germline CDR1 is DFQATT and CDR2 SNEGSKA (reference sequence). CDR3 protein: CSARRAYTEAFF. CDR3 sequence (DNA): TGCAGTGCACGACGGGCTTACACTGAAGCTTTCTTT.

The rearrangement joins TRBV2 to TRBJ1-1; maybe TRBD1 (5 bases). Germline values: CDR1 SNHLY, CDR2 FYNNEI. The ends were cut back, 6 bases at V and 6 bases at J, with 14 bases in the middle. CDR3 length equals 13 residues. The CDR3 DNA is TGTGCCAGCAGACCTACGGAGGGACCTGAAGCTTTCTTT. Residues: CASRPTEGPEAFF.

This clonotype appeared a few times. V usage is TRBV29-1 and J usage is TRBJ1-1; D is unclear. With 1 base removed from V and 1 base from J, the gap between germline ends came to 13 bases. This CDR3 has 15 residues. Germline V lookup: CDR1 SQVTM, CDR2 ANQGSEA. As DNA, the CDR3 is TGCAGCGTTGAAGCACGAGCAAACACGAACACTGAAGCTTTCTTT. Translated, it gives CSVEARANTNTEAFF. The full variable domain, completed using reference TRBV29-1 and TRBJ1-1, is SAVISQKPSRDICQRGTSLTIQCQVDSQVTMMFWYRQQPGQSLTLIATANQGSEATYESGFVIDKFPISRPNLTFSTLTVSNMSPEDSSIYLCSVEARANTNTEAFFGQGTRLTVV.

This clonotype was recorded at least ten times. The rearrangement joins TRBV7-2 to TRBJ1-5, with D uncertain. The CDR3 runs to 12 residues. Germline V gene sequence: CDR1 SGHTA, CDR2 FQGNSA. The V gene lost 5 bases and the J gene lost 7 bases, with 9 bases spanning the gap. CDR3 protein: CASSRDGQPQHF. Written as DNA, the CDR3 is TGTGCCAGCAGCCGCGACGGACAGCCCCAGCATTTT.

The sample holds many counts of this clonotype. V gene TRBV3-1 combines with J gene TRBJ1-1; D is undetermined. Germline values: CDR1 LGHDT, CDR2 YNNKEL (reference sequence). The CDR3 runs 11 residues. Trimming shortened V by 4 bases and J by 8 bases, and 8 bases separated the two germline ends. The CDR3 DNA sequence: TGTGCCAGCAGCCTCACCACGGAAGCTTTCTTT. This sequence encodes CASSLTTEAFF.

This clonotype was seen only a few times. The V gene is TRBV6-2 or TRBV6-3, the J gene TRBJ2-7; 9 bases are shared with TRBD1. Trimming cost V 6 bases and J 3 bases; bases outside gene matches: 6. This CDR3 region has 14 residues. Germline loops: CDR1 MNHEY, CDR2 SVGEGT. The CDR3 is CASRRQGGVYEQYF. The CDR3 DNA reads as TGTGCCAGCAGAAGACAGGGGGGAGTCTACGAGCAGTACTTC.

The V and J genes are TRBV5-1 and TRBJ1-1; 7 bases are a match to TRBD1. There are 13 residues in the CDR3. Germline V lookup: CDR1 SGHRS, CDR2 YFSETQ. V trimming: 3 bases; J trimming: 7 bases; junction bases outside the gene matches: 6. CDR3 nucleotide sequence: TGCGCCAGCAGCTCCGGGACAGCAAATGAAGCTTTCTTT. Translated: CASSSGTANEAFF.

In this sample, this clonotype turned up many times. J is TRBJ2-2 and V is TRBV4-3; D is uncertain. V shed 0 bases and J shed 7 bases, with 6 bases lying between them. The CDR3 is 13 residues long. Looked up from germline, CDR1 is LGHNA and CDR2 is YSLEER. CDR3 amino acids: CASSQELLGELFF. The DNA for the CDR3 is TGCGCCAGCAGCCAAGAGTTACTCGGGGAGCTGTTTTTT.

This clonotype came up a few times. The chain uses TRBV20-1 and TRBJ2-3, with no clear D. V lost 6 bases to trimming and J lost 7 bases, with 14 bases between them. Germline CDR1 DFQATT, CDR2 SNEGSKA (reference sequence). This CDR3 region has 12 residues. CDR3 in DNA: TGCAGTGCCCTCTCCGACGATTATACGCAGTATTTT. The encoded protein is CSALSDDYTQYF.

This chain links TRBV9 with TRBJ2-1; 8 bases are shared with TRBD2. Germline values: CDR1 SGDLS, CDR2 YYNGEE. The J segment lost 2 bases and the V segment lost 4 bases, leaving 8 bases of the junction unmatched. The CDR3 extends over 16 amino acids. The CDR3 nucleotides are TGTGCCAGCAGCCCTCAGCGGGGGTGGGCCTACAATGAGCAGTTCTTC. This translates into CASSPQRGWAYNEQFF.

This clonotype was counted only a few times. CDR3 residues: CASSFRSLVKNIQYF. CDR3 DNA sequence: TGTGCCAGCAGTTTTAGGAGTTTGGTCAAAAACATTCAGTACTTC. This chain connects TRBV6-2 or TRBV6-3 to TRBJ2-4; D call uncertain. V lost 4 bases to trimming and J lost 3 bases, with 13 bases between them. Germline lookup yields CDR1 MNHEY and CDR2 SVGEGT. The CDR3 totals 15 residues.

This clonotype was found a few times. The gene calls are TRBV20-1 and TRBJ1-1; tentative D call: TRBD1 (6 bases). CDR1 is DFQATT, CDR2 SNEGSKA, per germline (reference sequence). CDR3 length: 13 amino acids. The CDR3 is CRVMGAANTEAFF. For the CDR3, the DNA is TGCAGGGTGATGGGGGCGGCTAACACTGAAGCTTTCTTT.

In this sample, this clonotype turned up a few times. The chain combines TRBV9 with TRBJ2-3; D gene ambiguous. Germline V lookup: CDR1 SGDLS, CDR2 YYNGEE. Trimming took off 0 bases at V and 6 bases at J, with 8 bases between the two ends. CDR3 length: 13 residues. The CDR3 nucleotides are TGTGCCAGCAGCGTAGGGGTTCGGGATACGCAGTATTTT. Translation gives CASSVGVRDTQYF.

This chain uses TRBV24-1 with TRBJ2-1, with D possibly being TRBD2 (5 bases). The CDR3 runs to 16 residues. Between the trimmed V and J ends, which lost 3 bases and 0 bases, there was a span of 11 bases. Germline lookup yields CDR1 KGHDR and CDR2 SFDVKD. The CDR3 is CATSDGWRSSYNEQFF. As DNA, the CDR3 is TGTGCCACCAGTGATGGATGGAGGAGCTCCTACAATGAGCAGTTCTTC.

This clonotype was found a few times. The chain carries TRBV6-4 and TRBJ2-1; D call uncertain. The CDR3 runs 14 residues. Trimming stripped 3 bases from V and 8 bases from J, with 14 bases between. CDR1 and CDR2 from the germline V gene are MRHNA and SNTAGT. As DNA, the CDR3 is TGTGCCAGCAGTGAGACTTCCCGAGACGATGAGCAGTTCTTC. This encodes CASSETSRDDEQFF.

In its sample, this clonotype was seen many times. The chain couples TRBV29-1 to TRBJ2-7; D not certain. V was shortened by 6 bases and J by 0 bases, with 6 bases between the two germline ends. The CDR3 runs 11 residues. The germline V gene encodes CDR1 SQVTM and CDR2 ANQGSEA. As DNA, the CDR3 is TGCAGCGTGTACAACTCCTACGAGCAGTACTTC. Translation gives CSVYNSYEQYF.

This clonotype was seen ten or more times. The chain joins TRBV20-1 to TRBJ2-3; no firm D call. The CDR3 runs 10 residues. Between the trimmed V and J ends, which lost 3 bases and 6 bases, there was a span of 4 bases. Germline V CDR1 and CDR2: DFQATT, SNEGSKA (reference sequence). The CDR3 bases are TGCAGTGCTAGCCGGGATACGCAGTATTTT. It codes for CSASRDTQYF.

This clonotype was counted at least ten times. CDR3 protein: CSVEEGRNYGYTF. Here the CDR3 DNA reads TGCAGCGTTGAAGAGGGGAGGAACTATGGCTACACCTTC. The chain employs TRBV29-1 and TRBJ1-2; D is ambiguous. Germline V gene data show CDR1 as SQVTM and CDR2 as ANQGSEA. The CDR3 loop spans 13 amino acids. V lost 0 bases and J 2 bases, leaving 7 bases between the germline ends.

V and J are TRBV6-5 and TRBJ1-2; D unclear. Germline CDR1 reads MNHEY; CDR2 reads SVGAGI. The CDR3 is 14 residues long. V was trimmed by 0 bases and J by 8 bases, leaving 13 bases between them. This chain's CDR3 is CASSYSRAAGGYTF. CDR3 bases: TGTGCCAGCAGTTACTCGAGGGCGGCTGGCGGCTACACCTTC.

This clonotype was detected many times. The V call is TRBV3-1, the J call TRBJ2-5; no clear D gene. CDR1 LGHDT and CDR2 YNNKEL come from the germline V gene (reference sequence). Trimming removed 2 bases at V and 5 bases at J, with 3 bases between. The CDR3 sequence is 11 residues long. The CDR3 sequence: CASSQLETQYF. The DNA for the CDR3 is TGTGCCAGCAGCCAACTCGAGACCCAGTACTTC.

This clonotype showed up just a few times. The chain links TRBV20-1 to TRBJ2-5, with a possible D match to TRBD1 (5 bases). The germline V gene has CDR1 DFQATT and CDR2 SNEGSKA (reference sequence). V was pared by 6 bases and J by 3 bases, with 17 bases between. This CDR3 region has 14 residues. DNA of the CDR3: TGCAGTGCCTCAGCAGGGCTAGACGAAGAGACCCAGTACTTC. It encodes CSASAGLDEETQYF.

CDR3 in amino acids: CASSRLYRDENTIYF. In DNA form, the CDR3 reads TGTGCCAGCAGCCGCCTCTACCGGGACGAAAACACCATATATTTT. The gene calls are TRBV5-6 and TRBJ1-3; a weak D match, TRBD1 (5 bases). Germline V CDR1 and CDR2: SGHDT, YYEEEE. The CDR3 spans 15 residues. V shed 4 bases and J shed 6 bases, with 17 bases lying between them.

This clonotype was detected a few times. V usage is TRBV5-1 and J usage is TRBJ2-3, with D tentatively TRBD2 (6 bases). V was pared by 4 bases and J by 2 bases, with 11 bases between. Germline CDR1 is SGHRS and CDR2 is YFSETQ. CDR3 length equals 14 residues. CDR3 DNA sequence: TGCGCCAGCAGCGGGCGGGGCTTCACAGATACGCAGTATTTT. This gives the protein CASSGRGFTDTQYF.

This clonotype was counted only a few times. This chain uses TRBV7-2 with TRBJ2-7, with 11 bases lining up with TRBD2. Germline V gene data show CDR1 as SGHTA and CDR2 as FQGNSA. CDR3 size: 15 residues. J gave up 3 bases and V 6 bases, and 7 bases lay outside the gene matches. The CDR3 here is CASRPLTSGSYEQYF. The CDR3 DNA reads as TGTGCCAGCAGACCCCTTACTAGCGGGAGCTACGAGCAGTACTTC.

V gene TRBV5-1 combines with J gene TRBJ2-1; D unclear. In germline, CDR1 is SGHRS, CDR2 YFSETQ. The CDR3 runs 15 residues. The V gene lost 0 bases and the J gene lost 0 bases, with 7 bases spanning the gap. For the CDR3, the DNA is TGCGCCAGCAGCTTGGAAGGGCACTCCTACAATGAGCAGTTCTTC. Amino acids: CASSLEGHSYNEQFF.